The 15 T cell receptor beta chains in this list originate from one sample, sequenced in a study of cytomegalovirus exposure and HLA in healthy donors. Researchers ran the PCR with 60 Vbeta and 13 Jbeta primers. Sequenced by immunoSEQ multiplex PCR; TCRdb stores in-frame clones only, minus some. The data contain 150,000 to 200,000 clones, over 75% of them singletons. What was sequenced was PBMCs. Receptors originate from a woman in her forties or fifties in good health and CMV-seropositive.

The chain recombines TRBV4-1 with TRBJ1-6; 9 positions agree with TRBD1. Germline V gene data show CDR1 as MGHRA and CDR2 as YSYEKL. This CDR3 is built from 16 residues. V gave up 1 base and J gave up 10 bases; unmatched junction bases: 8. The CDR3 bases are TGCGCCAGCAGCCAAGGACAGGGGGGAAATTTCTCACCCCTCCACTTT. This translates into CASSQGQGGNFSPLHF.

The chain uses TRBV19 and TRBJ2-7; 8 positions match TRBD1. CDR1 is LNHDA, CDR2 SQIVND, per germline (reference sequence). CDR3 size: 15 residues. J was trimmed by 3 bases and V by 2 bases; bases with no gene match: 6. The CDR3 loop is CASSIFPGQGYEQYF. In DNA, the CDR3 is TGTGCCAGTAGTATATTCCCCGGACAGGGCTACGAGCAGTACTTC.

The chain has TRBV5-6 and TRBJ2-1; D is unresolved. V gave up 4 bases and J gave up 10 bases, with 18 bases separating them. Germline values: CDR1 SGHDT, CDR2 YYEEEE. The CDR3 has 14 amino acids. Here the CDR3 DNA reads TGTGCCAGCAGCGTTTCCTATTACGGTAAGGAGCAGTTCTTC. Its protein product is CASSVSYYGKEQFF.

The chain combines TRBV6-1 with TRBJ1-5; a possible D gene is TRBD1 (6 bases). The CDR3 loop spans 15 amino acids. In germline, CDR1 is MNHNS, CDR2 SASEGT. Trimming stripped 4 bases from V and 6 bases from J, with 16 bases between. CDR3 in amino acids: CASSGLGRGSQPQHF. The CDR3 nucleotides are TGTGCCAGCAGTGGCCTGGGCAGGGGCAGTCAGCCCCAGCATTTT.

The table lists this clone with a few counts. This chain's CDR3 is CASSSGLAGTFYEQYF. CDR3 nucleotides: TGTGCCAGCAGTTCAGGACTAGCGGGGACTTTTTACGAGCAGTACTTC. This sequence joins TRBV28 and TRBJ2-7; 12 bases align to TRBD2. The CDR3 has 16 amino acids. The germline gives CDR1 MDHEN, CDR2 SYDVKM. V trimming: 4 bases; J trimming: 4 bases; junction bases outside the gene matches: 8.

The DNA of the CDR3 is TGTGCCAGCAGCCCGGCAAGGGGTCTCACCGGGGAGCTGTTTTTT. Its protein is CASSPARGLTGELFF. The chain combines TRBV7-2 with TRBJ2-2, with a tentative D call TRBD1 (5 bases). The V and J ends lost 5 bases and 4 bases respectively, with 14 bases between them. Germline CDR1 and CDR2: SGHTA and FQGNSA. The CDR3 spans 15 residues.

The chain is built from TRBV28 and TRBJ2-7; the D gene is possibly TRBD1 (6 bases). Trimming took 6 bases from V and 3 from J, leaving 15 bases between them. The CDR3 contains 14 residues. Germline V lookup: CDR1 MDHEN, CDR2 SYDVKM. CDR3 loop: CASRARTVFYEQYF. CDR3 nucleotides: TGTGCCAGCAGAGCAAGGACAGTTTTCTACGAGCAGTACTTC.

The rearrangement joins TRBV9 to TRBJ2-1; TRBD2 is a possible D gene (6 bases). Germline V gene lookup returns CDR1 SGDLS and CDR2 YYNGEE. V was shortened by 3 bases and J by 3 bases, with 13 bases between the two germline ends. The CDR3 contains 15 residues. The CDR3 nucleotides are TGTGCCAGCAGCGCATCCCTGGGGGGCTACAATGAGCAGTTCTTC. This gives the protein CASSASLGGYNEQFF. Looking up the rest from reference TRBV9 and TRBJ2-1 gives the full variable domain: DSGVTQTPKHLITATGQRVTLRCSPRSGDLSVYWYQQSLDQGLQFLIQYYNGEERAKGNILERFSAQQFPDLHSELNLSSLELGDSALYFCASSASLGGYNEQFFGPGTRLTVL.

The V gene is TRBV7-2, the J gene TRBJ1-1, with a possible D match to TRBD1 (6 bases). The V gene lost 0 bases and the J gene lost 1 base, with 9 bases spanning the gap. This CDR3 comprises 15 residues. Germline CDR1 reads SGHTA; CDR2 reads FQGNSA. The CDR3 spells CASSLAGHWNTEAFF. CDR3 coding DNA: TGTGCCAGCAGCTTAGCGGGACACTGGAACACTGAAGCTTTCTTT.

The V call is TRBV5-1, the J call TRBJ1-5; D gene ambiguous. V was cut by 0 bases and J by 1 base, with 14 bases left in between. This CDR3 is built from 17 residues. Germline V gene lookup returns CDR1 SGHRS and CDR2 YFSETQ. Here the CDR3 reads CASSLEARAGSNQPQHF. As DNA, the CDR3 is TGCGCCAGCAGCTTGGAGGCGAGGGCAGGCAGCAATCAGCCCCAGCATTTT.

This chain uses TRBV4-3 with TRBJ2-3, with D tentatively TRBD1 (5 bases). The CDR3 runs 16 residues. The germline CDR1 and CDR2 sequences are LGHNA and YSLEER. Trimming removed 0 bases at V and 3 bases at J, with 13 bases between. The CDR3 region has the DNA TGCGCCAGCAGCCAAGATCTCCAGGGCTATACAGATACGCAGTATTTT. It encodes CASSQDLQGYTDTQYF.

In its sample, this clone was seen a few times. This chain joins TRBV7-2 and TRBJ2-2; D may be TRBD2 (6 bases). This CDR3 contains 16 residues. Trimming removed 5 bases at V and 2 bases at J, with 15 bases between. CDR1 and CDR2 from the germline V gene are SGHTA and FQGNSA. This CDR3 is CASSRQVGGNTGELFF. DNA of the CDR3: TGTGCCAGCAGCCGTCAAGTGGGGGGAAACACCGGGGAGCTGTTTTTT.

The V and J genes are TRBV11-3 and TRBJ1-1; TRBD1 is a possible D gene (6 bases). This CDR3 region has 13 residues. CDR1 is SGHNT and CDR2 is YENEEA in the germline V gene. Deletions cut 6 bases from V and 1 base from J, with 9 bases between. The CDR3 DNA reads as TGTGCCAGCAGTCGGACAGCGAACACTGAAGCTTTCTTT. It translates to CASSRTANTEAFF.

The chain has TRBV2 and TRBJ1-4; TRBD1 matches 9 bases. The length of the CDR3 is 13 residues. CDR1 and CDR2 (germline): SNHLY, FYNNEI. Trimming cost V 3 bases and J 9 bases; bases outside gene matches: 2. As DNA, the CDR3 is TGTGCCAGCAGTGAGGACAGGGGAAAAAAACTGTTTTTT. Translation gives CASSEDRGKKLFF.

The chain joins TRBV9 to TRBJ2-7; D is possibly TRBD2 (5 bases). CDR1 is SGDLS and CDR2 is YYNGEE in the germline V gene. This CDR3 is 15 amino acids long. V dropped 4 bases and J dropped 5 bases, with 19 bases sitting between them. The CDR3 protein is CASSTSKRVLDEQYF. CDR3 coding DNA: TGTGCCAGCAGCACGAGCAAGAGGGTGCTAGACGAGCAGTACTTC.